This T cell receptor beta chain was captured by sequencing in a study of blood T cell repertoires in COVID-19. Study summary: There were acute and convalescent COVID-19 samples, and they came from the United States, Italy and Spain.

Germline CDR1 SGHNT, CDR2 YENEEA. The CDR3 spans 17 residues. Trimming removed 5 bases at V and 6 bases at J, with 22 bases between. Using immunoSEQ multiplex PCR, the repertoire was profiled, and TCRdb retains in-frame clones only, with some absent. Of tens of thousands of clones in the sample, around 90% were seen once. The chain recombines TRBV11-3 with TRBJ2-2; tentatively, D is TRBD2 (6 bases). Sequences were obtained from peripheral blood. The receptor was isolated from a human donor in a cohort sampled during active COVID-19. CDR3 protein: CASSQFGVQGGAGELFF. The CDR3 DNA is TGTGCCAGCAGCCAATTCGGGGTCCAGGGAGGCGCCGGGGAGCTGTTTTTT.